The subject of this entry is one T cell receptor beta chain. Its antigen is currently unknown. The germline V and J ends were trimmed by 0 bases and 6 bases, with 12 bases remaining between them. Germline V lookup: CDR1 WNHNN, CDR2 SYGVQD (reference sequence). The CDR3 has 15 amino acids. The assay used was immunoSEQ (version v3.0), run at survey level. Generated by immunoSEQ multiplex PCR, the TCRdb table keeps only in-frame clones and is missing some. The table lists 15,000 to 20,000 clones, 85% to 90% of them singletons, with approximately 9.6% in the top ten. The entry originates in a study of long-term antiretroviral therapy in people with HIV. Findings of the study overall: Older ART regimens may have been in use when blood was drawn between about 2004 and 2018.

The rearrangement links TRBV10-1 to TRBJ2-4; D may be TRBD1 (6 bases). The sequence came from a man aged 45-65 years with HIV. The sequences come from unsorted PBMCs, collected 4.2 years after starting antiretroviral therapy. CDR3 nucleotides: TGCGCCAGCAGTGAGTCCACAGGGCCCTTAAACATTCAGTACTTC. Translating gives CASSESTGPLNIQYF.